Shown below are 27 T cell receptor beta chains from a single sample sequenced in a study of blood T cell repertoires in COVID-19. Assay used: immunoSEQ multiplex PCR; TCRdb lists only in-frame clones, some missing. The sample lists under 150,000 clones, 70% to 90% occurring once. The sequenced sample consisted of peripheral blood. The receptor set was obtained from a man aged 35 to 55 with acute or convalescent COVID-19.

V and J are TRBV6-5 and TRBJ2-7; D gene ambiguous. V was clipped by 7 bases and J by 0 bases, with 10 bases between them. Germline V gene lookup returns CDR1 MNHEY and CDR2 SVGAGI. The CDR3 is 13 amino acids. CDR3 DNA: TGTGCCAGCAAAAACAGCCTCTCCTACGAGCAGTACTTC. Encoded protein: CASKNSLSYEQYF.

In its sample, this clone was seen once. V and J are TRBV10-3 and TRBJ1-1; D perhaps matches TRBD1 (5 bases). The CDR3 contains 13 residues. V was pared by 4 bases and J by 3 bases, with 9 bases between. Germline assignment: CDR1 ENHRY and CDR2 SYGVKD. The CDR3 DNA reads as TGTGCCATCAGTGTGGGAGGGGACACTGAAGCTTTCTTT. Residues: CAISVGGDTEAFF.

V and J are TRBV9 and TRBJ2-6; possibly TRBD2 for D (5 bases). The CDR3 sequence is 13 residues long. With 0 bases removed from V and 12 bases from J, the gap between germline ends came to 10 bases. Germline V lookup: CDR1 SGDLS, CDR2 YYNGEE. The CDR3 DNA reads as TGTGCCAGCAGCGTAGTGGTAGAGGGCGTCCTGACTTTC. It yields the protein CASSVVVEGVLTF. The whole variable domain, filled in from reference TRBV9 and TRBJ2-6, reads DSGVTQTPKHLITATGQRVTLRCSPRSGDLSVYWYQQSLDQGLQFLIQYYNGEERAKGNILERFSAQQFPDLHSELNLSSLELGDSALYFCASSVVVEGVLTFGAGSRLTVL.

CDR3 nucleotides: TGCGCCAGCAGCCAGGGGTACAGGGTGAACACTGAAGCTTTCTTT. It is translated as CASSQGYRVNTEAFF. V usage is TRBV4-1 and J usage is TRBJ1-1, with D possibly TRBD1 on 6 matching bases. CDR3 size: 15 residues. Germline lookup yields CDR1 MGHRA and CDR2 YSYEKL. Deletions cut 3 bases from V and 0 bases from J, with 11 bases between.

The rearrangement uses TRBV5-1 and TRBJ2-7; TRBD1 matches 9 bases. Trimming at V came to 2 bases and at J to 5 bases, leaving 5 bases not matched to a gene. The CDR3 consists of 14 residues. Germline V lookup: CDR1 SGHRS, CDR2 YFSETQ. The CDR3, as DNA: TGCGCCAGCAGCTTTGGGACAGGGCCCGACGAGCAGTACTTC. Its protein is CASSFGTGPDEQYF.

The chain is built from TRBV4-2 and TRBJ1-2; D remains ambiguous. Looked up from germline, CDR1 is LGHNA and CDR2 is YNFKEQ. Trimming took off 1 base at V and 0 bases at J, with 3 bases between the two ends. This CDR3 is built from 13 residues. The DNA of the CDR3 is TGTGCCAGCAGCCAAGGAGCTAACTATGGCTACACCTTC. Protein product: CASSQGANYGYTF.

V usage is TRBV6-1 and J usage is TRBJ2-1, with TRBD1 matching 8 bases. Germline V gene sequence: CDR1 MNHNS, CDR2 SASEGT. V trimming: 3 bases; J trimming: 4 bases; junction bases outside the gene matches: 8. The length of the CDR3 is 16 residues. This CDR3 reads CASSDRGLGGYNEQFF. CDR3 in DNA: TGTGCCAGCAGTGACAGGGGGCTCGGTGGGTACAATGAGCAGTTCTTC.

J is TRBJ2-3 and V is TRBV24-1, with 9 bases matching TRBD1. Germline CDR1 KGHDR, CDR2 SFDVKD. V lost 4 bases and J lost 4; bases outside the gene matches: 8. This CDR3 contains 16 residues. The CDR3 loop is CATSERTGAVSDTQYF. DNA of the CDR3: TGTGCCACCAGTGAAAGGACAGGGGCAGTCTCAGATACGCAGTATTTT.

V and J are TRBV5-1 and TRBJ2-2; 7 bases are shared with TRBD1. The CDR3 has 15 residues. J gave up 6 bases and V 4 bases, and 9 bases lay outside the gene matches. Per the germline V gene, CDR1 is SGHRS and CDR2 is YFSETQ. CDR3 protein: CASSAPTGAAGELFF. DNA for the CDR3: TGCGCCAGCAGCGCCCCTACAGGGGCGGCCGGGGAGCTGTTTTTT.

This sequence joins TRBV28 and TRBJ2-5; 11 positions agree with TRBD1. The CDR3 covers 22 residues. V lost 6 bases, J lost 4 bases, and 28 bases stayed unmatched. CDR1 is MDHEN and CDR2 is SYDVKM in the germline V gene. CDR3 sequence (DNA): TGTGCCAGCAGCCCGACCCACGGTAAATCAAGACGTCCGGGGACAGGGGGAGAGACCCAGTACTTC. It is translated as CASSPTHGKSRRPGTGGETQYF.

This chain connects TRBV7-2 to TRBJ2-7, with D possibly TRBD1 on 6 matching bases. The length of the CDR3 is 15 residues. Germline CDR1 and CDR2: SGHTA and FQGNSA. Trimming stripped 6 bases from V and 1 base from J, with 16 bases between. The CDR3 nucleotides read TGTGCCAGCAGGTTATCCGGGACACAGTCCTACGAGCAGTACTTC. Translating it yields CASRLSGTQSYEQYF.

This clone was recorded a few times. V gene TRBV9 combines with J gene TRBJ1-4, with D possibly being TRBD1 (5 bases). V was pared by 3 bases and J by 0 bases, with 9 bases between. The CDR3 runs to 15 residues. The germline CDR1 and CDR2 sequences are SGDLS and YYNGEE. The CDR3 coding sequence is TGTGCCAGCAGCGAGGGACTTGCAACTAATGAAAAACTGTTTTTT. It translates to CASSEGLATNEKLFF.

This sequence joins TRBV7-6 and TRBJ2-7, with 9 bases identical to TRBD1. V lost 5 bases to trimming and J lost 7 bases; unmatched junction nucleotides: 9. Germline lookup yields CDR1 SGHVS and CDR2 FNYEAQ. The CDR3 runs to 14 residues. For the CDR3, the DNA is TGTGCCAGCAGCCTACTACAGGGGGCTATTGAGCAGTACTTC. It specifies CASSLLQGAIEQYF. Complete variable domain (other parts from reference TRBV7-6 and TRBJ2-7): GAGVSQSPRYKVTKRGQDVALRCDPISGHVSLYWYRQALGQGPEFLTYFNYEAQQDKSGLPNDRFSAERPEGSISTLTIQRTEQRDSAMYRCASSLLQGAIEQYFGPGTRLTVT.

DNA of the CDR3: TGCAGCGTCGACCGCCTAGTAAACACTGAAGCTTTCTTT. Amino acid sequence: CSVDRLVNTEAFF. The rearrangement uses TRBV29-1 and TRBJ1-1; D ambiguous. V lost 6 bases and J 2 bases, leaving 13 bases between the germline ends. Looked up from germline, CDR1 is SQVTM and CDR2 is ANQGSEA. This CDR3 has 13 amino acids.

This clone was observed a single time. The chain links TRBV7-9 to TRBJ1-1, with D perhaps TRBD1 (6 bases). The ends were cut back, 3 bases at V and 1 base at J, with 9 bases in the middle. The CDR3 contains 14 residues. The germline CDR1 and CDR2 sequences are SEHNR and FQNEAQ (reference sequence). Written as DNA, the CDR3 is TGTGCCAGCAGCTTGCGACAGGCGAACACTGAAGCTTTCTTT. Amino acid sequence: CASSLRQANTEAFF. Complete variable domain (other parts from reference TRBV7-9 and TRBJ1-1): DTGVSQNPRHKITKRGQNVTFRCDPISEHNRLYWYRQTLGQGPEFLTYFQNEAQLEKSRLLSDRFSAERPKGSFSTLEIQRTEQGDSAMYLCASSLRQANTEAFFGQGTRLTVV.

The chain has TRBV15 and TRBJ1-5, with 11 bases matching TRBD1. With 3 bases clipped from V and 6 bases from J, the junction kept 4 bases outside the gene matches. CDR1 is LNHNV, CDR2 YYDKDF, per germline (reference sequence). The CDR3 extends over 15 amino acids. The CDR3 sequence: CATSRDRGPGQPQHF. For the CDR3, the DNA is TGTGCCACCAGCAGGGACAGGGGGCCTGGTCAGCCCCAGCATTTT.

This clone was counted between two and nine times. This sequence joins TRBV10-3 and TRBJ2-7, with D hard to call. Germline loops: CDR1 ENHRY, CDR2 SYGVKD. This CDR3 spans 12 amino acids. The V end lost 0 bases, the J end lost 4 bases, and 4 bases lay between the germline ends. In DNA, the CDR3 is TGTGCCATCAGTGAGTCGAGTTACGAGCAGTACTTC. Residues: CAISESSYEQYF.

DNA of the CDR3: TGTGCCAGCAGCCCCCAGGGGAACACCATATATTTT. It codes for CASSPQGNTIYF. This chain joins TRBV3-1 (or the pseudogene TRBV3-2) and TRBJ1-3, with D perhaps matching TRBD1 (6 bases). Trimming left V 4 bases short and J 7 bases short, with 8 bases between. Germline-derived CDR1 and CDR2 are LGHDT and YNNKEL (reference sequence). The CDR3 contains 12 residues.

The genes are TRBV19 and TRBJ2-6, with D possibly matching TRBD1 (6 bases). CDR3 length equals 16 residues. The V end lost 0 bases, the J end lost 1 base, and 7 bases lay between the germline ends. Germline V gives CDR1 LNHDA, CDR2 SQIVND (reference sequence). CDR3 sequence (DNA): TGTGCCAGTAGTATAGATCAGGGGTCTGGGGCCAACGTCCTGACTTTC. Protein sequence: CASSIDQGSGANVLTF.

This rearrangement joins TRBV10-1 to TRBJ2-2; 12 nucleotides line up with TRBD1. CDR1 and CDR2 from the germline V gene are WNHNN and SYGVQD (reference sequence). The CDR3 runs 17 residues. The DNA of the CDR3 is TGCGCGGTCGGGGACAGGGGGCGATTTCTTCGCACCGGGGAGCTGTTTTTT. This encodes CAVGDRGRFLRTGELFF.

The V gene is TRBV7-2, the J gene TRBJ1-1; D is unresolved. The CDR3 spans 14 residues. Trimming left V 1 base short and J 1 base short, with 7 bases between. Germline loops: CDR1 SGHTA, CDR2 FQGNSA. The CDR3 nucleotides read TGTGCCAGCAGCTTAGGACCGGGGAACACTGAAGCTTTCTTT. Amino acid sequence: CASSLGPGNTEAFF.

This chain links TRBV18 with TRBJ2-5, with 10 nucleotides matching TRBD1. This CDR3 region has 15 residues. In germline, CDR1 is KGHSH, CDR2 LQKENI. After removal of 6 bases from V and 4 bases from J, the junction contained 8 bases not matched to a gene. In DNA form, the CDR3 reads TGTGCCAGCTCCCCCAGGACAGGGGGAGGAGAGACCCAGTACTTC. Its translation is CASSPRTGGGETQYF.

This chain connects TRBV19 to TRBJ1-2, with D possibly being TRBD1 (5 bases). Germline values: CDR1 LNHDA, CDR2 SQIVND (reference sequence). The CDR3 extends over 15 amino acids. Between the trimmed V and J ends, which lost 5 bases and 1 base, there was a span of 14 bases. The CDR3 bases are TGTGCCAGTAGTCTCCCAGGGTCCGGTAACTATGGCTACACCTTC. Amino acids: CASSLPGSGNYGYTF.

CDR3 sequence reads: CAILGARSTDTQYF. In DNA, the CDR3 is TGTGCCATCTTGGGGGCGCGAAGCACAGATACGCAGTATTTT. J is TRBJ2-3 and V is TRBV10-3, with D possibly being TRBD1 (6 bases). Trimming took 8 bases from V and 0 from J, leaving 12 bases between them. The germline V gene has CDR1 ENHRY and CDR2 SYGVKD. The CDR3 totals 14 residues.

The genes are TRBV4-1 and TRBJ2-7, with a weak D call TRBD1 (6 bases). V gave up 0 bases and J gave up 9 bases, with 15 bases separating them. The CDR3 sequence is 14 residues long. Germline V CDR1 and CDR2: MGHRA, YSYEKL. The CDR3 reads CASSQEGTLTGQYF. The CDR3 nucleotides read TGCGCCAGCAGCCAAGAGGGGACACTAACGGGGCAGTACTTC.

The CDR3 DNA is TGTGCCAGCTCCCAACGGGGGAACTATGGCTACACCTTC. Protein product: CASSQRGNYGYTF. The gene calls are TRBV27 and TRBJ1-2, with D perhaps TRBD1 (5 bases). V was shortened by 8 bases and J by 2 bases, with 12 bases between the two germline ends. Germline CDR1 reads MNHEY; CDR2 reads SMNVEV (reference sequence). There are 13 residues in the CDR3.

The chain employs TRBV19 and TRBJ1-4; TRBD1 matches at 9 bases. The CDR3 consists of 17 residues. J gave up 5 bases and V 2 bases, and 9 bases lay outside the gene matches. Germline lookup yields CDR1 LNHDA and CDR2 SQIVND (reference sequence). CDR3 nucleotides: TGTGCCAGTAGTATATCCGCTCCCGGACAGGGGAATGAAAAACTGTTTTTT. This codes for CASSISAPGQGNEKLFF. Full variable domain (outside the CDR3, taken from reference TRBV19 and TRBJ1-4): DGGITQSPKYLFRKEGQNVTLSCEQNLNHDAMYWYRQDPGQGLRLIYYSQIVNDFQKGDIAEGYSVSREKKESFPLTVTSAQKNPTAFYLCASSISAPGQGNEKLFFGSGTQLSVL.